This paragraph reports one T cell receptor beta chain. This entry belongs to a study of blood T cell repertoires in COVID-19. This CDR3 is 13 amino acids long. Germline values: CDR1 SGHRS, CDR2 YFSETQ. Deletions cut 2 bases from V and 1 base from J, with 6 bases between. Method: immunoSEQ multiplex PCR; TCRdb's copy keeps in-frame clones and lacks some. The table records 200,000 to 250,000 clones, about 91% of them present only once. The sample consisted of PBMCs or T cells enriched from blood (not recorded which). The receptor was isolated from a woman in her forties or fifties with acute COVID-19. The chain carries TRBV5-1 and TRBJ2-5; D is undetermined. In DNA form, the CDR3 reads TGCGCCAGCAGCTTCCCAGGCCAAGAGACCCAGTACTTC. Protein product: CASSFPGQETQYF.